A single sample is the source of the 13 T cell receptor beta chains below, sequenced in a study of CD8 T cells in ankylosing spondylitis. Whole-study findings and limits: There was a TCR beta motif, made of several highly homologous variants, that appeared characteristic of ankylosing spondylitis blood.

No antigen has been identified for these receptors. TCRdb redid the calling of the 5' RACE reads with MiXCR, one entry per CDR3 protein. The data contain about 510,000 distinct CDR3 sequences, under 5.5% of them singletons. Sequencing input: blood, either unsorted or a sorted T cell fraction (not recorded which). The receptors stem from a male donor with ankylosing spondylitis.

In its sample, this clonotype was seen many times. The V call is TRBV12-3 or TRBV12-4, the J call TRBJ2-1; D is possibly TRBD2 (6 bases). This CDR3 comprises 15 residues. Deletions cut 2 bases from V and 6 bases from J, with 14 bases between. CDR3 residues: CASSLSEGQANEQFF. The CDR3 coding sequence is TGTGCCAGCAGTTTATCGGAGGGGCAGGCCAATGAGCAGTTCTTC.

In its sample, this clonotype was seen many times. The CDR3 DNA reads as TGCAGTGCTAGAGATTCGGGACTCCTGGTCTACGAGCAGTACTTC. This translates into CSARDSGLLVYEQYF. This chain joins TRBV20-1 and TRBJ2-7; D is possibly TRBD2 (6 bases). Germline CDR1 and CDR2: DFQATT and SNEGSKA (reference sequence). Trimming took 0 bases from V and 3 from J, leaving 15 bases between them. The CDR3 covers 15 residues.

This clonotype was seen many times. The V gene is TRBV4-3, the J gene TRBJ2-2; the D gene is possibly TRBD1 (5 bases). The length of the CDR3 is 15 residues. Germline V gene data show CDR1 as LGHNA and CDR2 as YSLEER. V lost 0 bases to trimming and J lost 4 bases, with 9 bases between them. For the CDR3, the DNA is TGCGCCAGCAGCCAAGATAGGGGTTCCACCGGGGAGCTGTTTTTT. Protein sequence: CASSQDRGSTGELFF.

The sample holds many counts of this clonotype. The chain joins TRBV11-2 to TRBJ2-6; 8 positions agree with TRBD1. V dropped 2 bases and J dropped 1; count of bases not matched to a gene: 7. The CDR3 loop spans 18 amino acids. Germline CDR1 SGHAT, CDR2 FQNNGV. CDR3 amino acids: CASSLRDRKMSGANVLTF. The CDR3 DNA follows: TGTGCCAGCAGCTTAAGGGACAGGAAGATGTCTGGGGCCAACGTCCTGACTTTC.

This clonotype was detected many times. The chain employs TRBV5-5 and TRBJ1-1; the D gene is possibly TRBD1 (5 bases). CDR3 size: 14 residues. CDR1 SGHKS and CDR2 YYEKEE come from the germline V gene (reference sequence). V lost 1 base to trimming and J lost 3 bases, with 10 bases between them. This CDR3 reads CASSLNVGDTEAFF. The CDR3 DNA follows: TGTGCCAGCAGCTTGAACGTGGGGGACACTGAAGCTTTCTTT.

This clonotype was seen ten or more times. The chain has TRBV7-9 and TRBJ2-1, with 7 nucleotides matching TRBD2. V was clipped by 2 bases and J by 8 bases; unmatched bases: 9. The V gene's germline CDR1 is SEHNR and CDR2 FQNEAQ (reference sequence). CDR3 size: 15 residues. This CDR3 is CASSLIWGGVDEQFF. CDR3 coding DNA: TGTGCCAGCAGCTTAATCTGGGGGGGGGTCGATGAGCAGTTCTTC. The full variable domain, rest sourced from reference TRBV7-9 and TRBJ2-1, is DTGVSQNPRHKITKRGQNVTFRCDPISEHNRLYWYRQTLGQGPEFLTYFQNEAQLEKSRLLSDRFSAERPKGSFSTLEIQRTEQGDSAMYLCASSLIWGGVDEQFFGPGTRLTVL.

The chain joins TRBV4-2 to TRBJ2-1; D may match TRBD1 or TRBD2 (6 bases each). Germline V gene data show CDR1 as LGHNA and CDR2 as YNFKEQ. V lost 4 bases and J lost 5, with 18 bases in between. The CDR3 length is 16 residues. CDR3 protein: CASSRGGRGGDNEQFF. CDR3 in DNA: TGTGCCAGCAGCCGGGGCGGCAGGGGCGGGGACAATGAGCAGTTCTTC.

This clonotype was observed at least ten times. This chain connects TRBV15 to TRBJ1-1, with D hard to call. Looked up from germline, CDR1 is LNHNV and CDR2 is YYDKDF (reference sequence). The CDR3 is 13 amino acids. V was cut by 6 bases and J by 0 bases, with 8 bases left in between. The CDR3 nucleotides read TGTGCCACCAGGGACCTCATGAACACTGAAGCTTTCTTT. It is translated as CATRDLMNTEAFF.

This clonotype was picked up many times. CDR3 bases: TGCGCCAGCAGCTTGGATTGGAATGAGCAGTTCTTC. Amino acid sequence: CASSLDWNEQFF. The chain links TRBV5-1 to TRBJ2-1; D is unclear. The CDR3 is made up of 12 amino acids. Trimming left V 0 bases short and J 7 bases short, with 5 bases between. CDR1 and CDR2 (germline): SGHRS, YFSETQ. The full variable domain, in which reference TRBV5-1 and TRBJ2-1 provide the parts outside the CDR3, is KAGVTQTPRYLIKTRGQQVTLSCSPISGHRSVSWYQQTPGQGLQFLFEYFSETQRNKGNFPGRFSGRQFSNSRSEMNVSTLELGDSALYLCASSLDWNEQFFGPGTRLTVL.

This clonotype was seen ten or more times. The chain carries TRBV28 and TRBJ2-7, with D unresolved. Germline V gene data show CDR1 as MDHEN and CDR2 as SYDVKM. The CDR3 runs to 14 residues. The V end lost 2 bases, the J end lost 3 bases, and 11 bases lay between the germline ends. CDR3 bases: TGTGCCAGCAGTTTACTAGGGCAGGACTACGAGCAGTACTTC. Translated: CASSLLGQDYEQYF.

The chain couples TRBV20-1 to TRBJ1-5; 7 bases align to TRBD1. Germline V gene data show CDR1 as DFQATT and CDR2 as SNEGSKA (reference sequence). The junction had 7 bases not matched to a gene; V was cut back by 1 base and J by 7 bases. CDR3 length: 14 amino acids. In DNA, the CDR3 is TGCAGTGCTAGAGGGAACAGGGGAGGCCAGCCCCAGCATTTT. Translation gives CSARGNRGGQPQHF.

V usage is TRBV4-3 and J usage is TRBJ2-1; 7 bases are shared with TRBD2. V lost 0 bases and J lost 2; bases outside the gene matches: 4. Per germline, CDR1 LGHNA and CDR2 YSLEER. The CDR3 length is 16 residues. Here the CDR3 DNA reads TGCGCCAGCAGCCAAGACGGACTAGTCACCTACAATGAGCAGTTCTTC. Its protein product is CASSQDGLVTYNEQFF.

At least ten counts were recorded for this clonotype. The chain couples TRBV5-1 to TRBJ2-3, with a tentative D call TRBD2 (5 bases). Trimming pared 0 bases from V and 1 base from J, leaving 9 bases between. Germline CDR1 and CDR2: SGHRS and YFSETQ. This CDR3 spans 15 amino acids. The CDR3 region has the DNA TGCGCCAGCAGCTTGGGTAGTAGCGGCACAGATACGCAGTATTTT. Residues: CASSLGSSGTDTQYF.